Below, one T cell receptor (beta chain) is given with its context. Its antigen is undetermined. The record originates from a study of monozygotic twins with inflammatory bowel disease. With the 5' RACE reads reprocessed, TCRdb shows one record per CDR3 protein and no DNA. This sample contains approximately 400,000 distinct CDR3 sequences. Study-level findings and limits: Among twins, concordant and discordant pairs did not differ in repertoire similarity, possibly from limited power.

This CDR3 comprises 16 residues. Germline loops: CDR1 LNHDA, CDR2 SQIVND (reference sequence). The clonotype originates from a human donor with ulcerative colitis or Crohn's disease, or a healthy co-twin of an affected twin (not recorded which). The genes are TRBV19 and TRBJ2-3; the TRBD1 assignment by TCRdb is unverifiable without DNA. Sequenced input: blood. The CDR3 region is CASSPIRDISTDTQYF.